Listed here are 28 T cell receptor beta chains from one sample, sequenced in a study of post-analysis software for immune sequencing data. Study-wide findings and caveats: Included in a set of roughly five TRBV segments more frequent in patients than controls were TRBV5-6, TRBV5-1 and TRBV20-1.

No antigen is known for these receptors. Unique molecular identifiers were present in the TCR beta cDNA libraries. One entry per CDR3 protein, called by TCRdb with MiXCR from the PCR reads. The sample lists hundreds of thousands of distinct CDR3 sequences, roughly 27% occurring once. Sequencing was done on a sample of blood. These receptor sequences come from a girl aged 10 to 17 with multiple sclerosis.

To note about this clonotype: This may arise from a read error, as a much more abundant clone is one base away. The rearrangement links TRBV29-1 to TRBJ1-2, with D possibly matching TRBD1 (6 bases). This CDR3 comprises 12 residues. Looked up from germline, CDR1 is SQVTM and CDR2 is ANQGSEA. V shed 7 bases and J shed 4 bases, with 13 bases lying between them. CDR3 bases: TGCAGCGGGACAGAAGTGGGCTATGGCTACACCTTC. Protein sequence: CSGTEVGYGYTF.

As concerns this clonotype: With a much larger clone just one base away, this may be a read error. This sequence joins TRBV4-2 and TRBJ2-3, with 11 bases identical to TRBD2. The trim removed 3 bases at V and 3 bases at J, leaving 2 bases unmatched. The CDR3 is made up of 15 amino acids. Germline values: CDR1 LGHNA, CDR2 YNFKEQ. The CDR3 is CASSQTSGKTDTQYF. CDR3 nucleotides: TGTGCCAGCAGCCAGACTAGCGGGAAGACAGATACGCAGTATTTT.

As DNA, the CDR3 is TGCGCCAGCAGCCAAGATTCGCCGGCAGGGCGCGCATGGTATATGCAGGGCACTGAAGCTTTCTTT. The encoded protein is CASSQDSPAGRAWYMQGTEAFF. The rearrangement joins TRBV4-1 to TRBJ1-1, with TRBD1 as a possible D gene (5 bases). Germline lookup yields CDR1 MGHRA and CDR2 YSYEKL. V was clipped by 0 bases and J by 4 bases, with 33 bases between them. CDR3 size: 22 residues.

The chain is built from TRBV18 and TRBJ2-5; no firm D call. Trimming pared 8 bases from V and 2 bases from J, leaving 9 bases between. The CDR3 is made up of 12 amino acids. Germline V gene data show CDR1 as KGHSH and CDR2 as LQKENI. CDR3 in amino acids: CASKPRQETQYF. Here the CDR3 DNA reads TGTGCCAGCAAACCAAGACAAGAGACCCAGTACTTC.

This clonotype was recorded a few times. The chain combines TRBV20-1 with TRBJ2-3; tentative D call: TRBD2 (6 bases). V lost 7 bases and J 2 bases, leaving 19 bases between the germline ends. CDR1 is DFQATT, CDR2 SNEGSKA, per germline (reference sequence). This CDR3 is built from 15 residues. CDR3 coding DNA: TGCAGTGGAGGAGGGACCTCGTGGGACACAGATACGCAGTATTTT. Protein sequence: CSGGGTSWDTDTQYF.

This rearrangement joins TRBV7-8 to TRBJ2-1; D may be TRBD1 (6 bases). The length of the CDR3 is 14 residues. V was pared by 5 bases and J by 7 bases, with 15 bases between. Germline CDR1 SGHVS, CDR2 FQNEAQ. The CDR3 spells CASSADRFVNEQFF. CDR3 nucleotide sequence: TGTGCCAGCAGCGCCGACAGGTTCGTTAATGAGCAGTTCTTC.

This clonotype was picked up a small number of times. The V gene is TRBV10-3, the J gene TRBJ2-4; 9 nucleotides match TRBD1. The end of the DNA is better explained by TRBJ2-7, so the J call may be wrong. CDR3 size: 15 residues. Germline assignment: CDR1 ENHRY and CDR2 SYGVKD. The CDR3 DNA is TGTGCCATCAGTTTCCCGGGACAGGGCCCCGGCGAGCAGTACTTC. It is translated as CAISFPGQGPGEQYF.

The CDR3: CASSTPAPYEQYF. In DNA form, the CDR3 reads TGTGCCAGCAGTACCCCTGCACCCTACGAGCAGTACTTC. V is TRBV28 and J is TRBJ2-7; no reliable D call. CDR1 and CDR2 (germline): MDHEN, SYDVKM. The CDR3 sequence is 13 residues long. The V end was cut by 5 bases, the J end by 2 bases, with 10 bases between.

This clonotype was counted a single time. The junction shows a germline mismatch at one end, possibly a read error. This rearrangement joins TRBV20-1 to TRBJ2-5, with D maybe TRBD2 (7 bases). CDR1 is DFQATT, CDR2 SNEGSKA, per germline (reference sequence). This CDR3 is built from 13 residues. The CDR3 reads CARGGSYQEAQYF. CDR3 coding DNA: TGCGCCAGGGGCGGGAGCTATCAAGAGGCCCAGTACTTC.

Only one count was recorded for this clonotype. CDR3 loop: CASSQRGLPTEAFF. CDR3 sequence (DNA): TGTGCCAGCAGCCAACGTGGGCTTCCCACTGAAGCTTTCTTT. This chain connects TRBV6-6 to TRBJ1-1; D gene uncertain. Germline CDR1 reads MNHNY; CDR2 reads SVGAGI (reference sequence). CDR3 size: 14 residues. Trimming took off 6 bases at V and 4 bases at J, with 15 bases between the two ends.

This clonotype was found many times. The chain recombines TRBV20-1 with TRBJ2-5; 9 bases align to TRBD1. The CDR3 sequence is 16 residues long. The V gene end was trimmed by 0 bases and the J gene end by 6 bases; junction bases not matched to a gene: 11. Per germline, CDR1 DFQATT and CDR2 SNEGSKA (reference sequence). DNA for the CDR3: TGCAGTGCTAGAGATACCGGGACAGGGTATTGGAAGACCCAGTACTTC. Its protein is CSARDTGTGYWKTQYF.

This clonotype was detected a few times. The chain links TRBV20-1 to TRBJ2-1, with 9 bases lining up with TRBD2. V shed 3 bases and J 5 bases; nucleotides not matched to a gene: 2. The germline CDR1 and CDR2 sequences are DFQATT and SNEGSKA (reference sequence). This CDR3 comprises 13 residues. The CDR3 DNA follows: TGCAGTGCTAGCAGCGGGGGGAACAATGAGCAGTTCTTC. Its translation: CSASSGGNNEQFF.

The CDR3 nucleotides are TGTGCCACCAGCACCCGCCCTAGCTATGAGCAGTTCTTC. Protein sequence: CATSTRPSYEQFF. The chain carries TRBV15 and TRBJ2-1, with a possible D match to TRBD2 (5 bases). The CDR3 contains 13 residues. V shed 4 bases and J shed 8 bases, with 12 bases lying between them. Per the germline V gene, CDR1 is LNHNV and CDR2 is YYDKDF (reference sequence).

This clonotype was detected a few times. V usage is TRBV15 and J usage is TRBJ1-1; no firm D call. CDR1 is LNHNV and CDR2 is YYDKDF in the germline V gene (reference sequence). V was pared by 0 bases and J by 2 bases, with 10 bases between. The CDR3 is 15 residues long. The chain's CDR3 is CATSREPVLNTEAFF. For the CDR3, the DNA is TGTGCCACCAGCAGAGAACCCGTTTTAAACACTGAAGCTTTCTTT.

The chain is built from TRBV5-6 and TRBJ1-1, with 9 bases fitting TRBD1. This CDR3 is built from 19 residues. V was clipped by 3 bases and J by 1 base; unmatched bases: 16. The V gene's germline CDR1 is SGHDT and CDR2 YYEEEE. This chain's CDR3 is CASSWGRFPGQGRNTEAFF. The CDR3 DNA reads as TGTGCCAGCAGCTGGGGTCGGTTCCCCGGACAGGGGAGGAACACTGAAGCTTTCTTT.

This rearrangement joins TRBV12-3 or TRBV12-4 to TRBJ2-7; D is unclear. The CDR3 contains 13 residues. V gave up 2 bases and J gave up 9 bases, with 14 bases separating them. The chain's CDR3 is CASSLSGVKMQYF. The CDR3, as DNA: TGTGCCAGCAGTTTAAGTGGTGTCAAAATGCAGTACTTC.

The J gene is TRBJ2-7, the V gene TRBV29-1, with D possibly TRBD2 on 5 matching bases. CDR3 length equals 15 residues. The germline V and J ends were trimmed by 4 bases and 4 bases, with 20 bases remaining between them. Germline V gene data show CDR1 as SQVTM and CDR2 as ANQGSEA. CDR3 region: CSVAHWGVGSYEQYF. CDR3 nucleotide sequence: TGCAGCGTTGCCCACTGGGGAGTAGGTTCGTACGAGCAGTACTTC.

The rearrangement links TRBV15 to TRBJ2-3; D is unclear. The ends were cut back, 2 bases at V and 8 bases at J, with 11 bases in the middle. The CDR3 is 13 amino acids. Germline V gene data show CDR1 as LNHNV and CDR2 as YYDKDF (reference sequence). The CDR3 is CATSRSPMSTQYF. DNA for the CDR3: TGTGCCACCAGCAGATCTCCCATGAGTACGCAGTATTTT.

Remarks on this clonotype: A much larger clone differs by one base, so this may be a read error. This sequence joins TRBV7-2 and TRBJ2-4; D possibly corresponds to TRBD2 (7 bases). Germline assignment: CDR1 SGHTA and CDR2 FQGNSA. The CDR3 totals 15 residues. With 4 bases removed from V and 6 bases from J, the gap between germline ends came to 16 bases. The CDR3 sequence is CASSSPGGLRNIQYF. CDR3 in DNA: TGTGCCAGCAGCTCACCCGGGGGGCTTCGAAACATTCAGTACTTC.

This clonotype has a handful of counts. Possible read error: a much larger clone is one base away. This rearrangement joins TRBV7-2 to TRBJ2-1; D unclear. Gene TRBJ2-7 matches the end of the DNA better, so the J call may be wrong. Germline lookup yields CDR1 SGHTA and CDR2 FQGNSA. The CDR3 extends over 14 amino acids. DNA of the CDR3: TGTGCCAGCAGCCAAGACCGATCCTACAATGAGCAGTACTTC. Translated, it gives CASSQDRSYNEQYF.

The chain links TRBV24-1 to TRBJ2-3, with 9 bases lining up with TRBD2. Trimming removed 3 bases from V and 0 bases from J; junction bases left unmatched: 9. Looked up from germline, CDR1 is KGHDR and CDR2 is SFDVKD. The CDR3 extends over 18 amino acids. The CDR3 DNA follows: TGTGCCACCAGTGATAGTCTACCGCGGGAGGGGAGCACAGATACGCAGTATTTT. This codes for CATSDSLPREGSTDTQYF.

This clonotype was found once. The chain combines TRBV4-1 with TRBJ1-5; D gene uncertain. V was clipped by 1 base and J by 3 bases, with 10 bases between them. The CDR3 totals 15 residues. The germline CDR1 and CDR2 sequences are MGHRA and YSYEKL. CDR3 in amino acids: CASSQASGFNQPQHF. CDR3 in DNA: TGCGCCAGCAGCCAAGCTTCGGGGTTCAATCAGCCCCAGCATTTT.

The gene calls are TRBV7-2 and TRBJ1-5; D gene unclear. This CDR3 spans 15 amino acids. V was cut by 5 bases and J by 3 bases, with 14 bases left in between. Germline V lookup: CDR1 SGHTA, CDR2 FQGNSA. CDR3 region: CASSPIGSLNQPQHF. For the CDR3, the DNA is TGTGCCAGCAGCCCCATCGGGTCTCTCAATCAGCCCCAGCATTTT.

This clonotype occurred many times. The CDR3 region has the DNA TGTGCCATCAGCCGAACGACAGGGTTTGGAGAGACCCAGTACTTC. Translating it yields CAISRTTGFGETQYF. The chain couples TRBV10-3 to TRBJ2-5; 7 nucleotides line up with TRBD1. V dropped 6 bases and J dropped 4; count of bases not matched to a gene: 11. The CDR3 is 15 amino acids. Germline CDR1 and CDR2: ENHRY and SYGVKD.

This chain joins TRBV12-3 or TRBV12-4 and TRBJ1-1; the D gene is possibly TRBD1 (6 bases). This CDR3 is 14 amino acids long. Trimming took off 3 bases at V and 3 bases at J, with 11 bases between the two ends. CDR3 residues: CASSLGAGHTEAFF. CDR3 sequence (DNA): TGTGCCAGCAGTTTGGGGGCAGGGCACACTGAAGCTTTCTTT.

V is TRBV9 and J is TRBJ2-4; D may be TRBD1 or TRBD2 (5 bases each). The DNA end is a closer match to TRBJ2-7, so the J assignment may be wrong. Germline-derived CDR1 and CDR2 are SGDLS and YYNGEE. CDR3 length: 14 residues. CDR3 bases: TGTGCCAGCAGCGCCTGGGACGTCCCCAACGAGCAGTACTTC. It is translated as CASSAWDVPNEQYF.

The chain has TRBV14 and TRBJ2-1, with D unresolved. Germline V CDR1 and CDR2: SGHDN, FVKESK. The CDR3 extends over 16 amino acids. V lost 4 bases and J 4 bases, leaving 17 bases between the germline ends. This chain's CDR3 is CASSPQSSWDYNEQFF. CDR3 DNA: TGTGCCAGCAGCCCCCAATCCTCCTGGGATTACAATGAGCAGTTCTTC.

This clonotype was counted between two and nine times. This chain joins TRBV6-5 and TRBJ2-5, with TRBD1 identical over 9 bases. The CDR3 has 14 amino acids. V lost 2 bases, J lost 2 bases, and 0 bases stayed unmatched. Germline V gene lookup returns CDR1 MNHEY and CDR2 SVGAGI. The CDR3, as DNA: TGTGCCAGCAGTTACGGGACAGGGCAAGAGACCCAGTACTTC. It specifies CASSYGTGQETQYF.